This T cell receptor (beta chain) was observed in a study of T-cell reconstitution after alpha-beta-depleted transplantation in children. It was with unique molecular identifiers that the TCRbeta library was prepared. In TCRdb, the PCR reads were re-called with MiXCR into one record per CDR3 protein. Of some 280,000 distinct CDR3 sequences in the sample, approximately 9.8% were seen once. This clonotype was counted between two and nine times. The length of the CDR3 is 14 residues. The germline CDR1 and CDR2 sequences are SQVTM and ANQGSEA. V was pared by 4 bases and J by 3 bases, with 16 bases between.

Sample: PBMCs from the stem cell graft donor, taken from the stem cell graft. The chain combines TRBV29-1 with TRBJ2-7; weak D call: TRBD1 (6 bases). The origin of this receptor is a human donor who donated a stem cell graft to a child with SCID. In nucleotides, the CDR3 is TGCAGCGTTGCCTTCGGACAGAGAGGCTACGAGCAGTACTTC. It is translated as CSVAFGQRGYEQYF.